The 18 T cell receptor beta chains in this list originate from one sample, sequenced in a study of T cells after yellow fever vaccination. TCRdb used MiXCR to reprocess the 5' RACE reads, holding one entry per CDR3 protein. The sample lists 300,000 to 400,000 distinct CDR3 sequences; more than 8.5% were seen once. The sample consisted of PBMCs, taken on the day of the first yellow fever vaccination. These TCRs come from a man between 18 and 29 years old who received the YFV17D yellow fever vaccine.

DNA of the CDR3: TGTGCCAGCAGTTCCCCCCCGAACTATGGCTACACCTTC. It yields the protein CASSSPPNYGYTF. The chain recombines TRBV12-3 or TRBV12-4 with TRBJ1-2; D is unclear. Trimming cost V 4 bases and J 2 bases, with 8 bases left between them. The CDR3 length is 13 residues.

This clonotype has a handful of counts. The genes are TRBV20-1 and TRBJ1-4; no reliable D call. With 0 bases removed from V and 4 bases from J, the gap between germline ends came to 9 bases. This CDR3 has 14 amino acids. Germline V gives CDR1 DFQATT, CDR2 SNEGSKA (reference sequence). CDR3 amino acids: CSARDSGYNEKLFF. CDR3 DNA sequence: TGCAGTGCTAGAGATTCGGGCTATAATGAAAAACTGTTTTTT.

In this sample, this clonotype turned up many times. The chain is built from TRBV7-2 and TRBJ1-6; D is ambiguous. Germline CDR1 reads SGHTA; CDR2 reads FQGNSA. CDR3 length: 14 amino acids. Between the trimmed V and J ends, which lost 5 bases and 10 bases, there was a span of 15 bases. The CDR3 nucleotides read TGTGCCAGCAGCACTATAATAATAAGGTCACCCCTCCACTTT. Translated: CASSTIIIRSPLHF.

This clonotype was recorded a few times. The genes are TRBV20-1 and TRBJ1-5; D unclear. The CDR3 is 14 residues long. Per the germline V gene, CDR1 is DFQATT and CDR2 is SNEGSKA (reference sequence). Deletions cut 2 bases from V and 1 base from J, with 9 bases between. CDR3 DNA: TGCAGTGCTAGATATGGACGGAGCAATCAGCCCCAGCATTTT. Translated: CSARYGRSNQPQHF.

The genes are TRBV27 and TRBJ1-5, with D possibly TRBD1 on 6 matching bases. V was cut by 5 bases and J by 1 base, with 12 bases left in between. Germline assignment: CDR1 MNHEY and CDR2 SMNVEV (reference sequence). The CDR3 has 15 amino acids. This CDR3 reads CASSAQGWSNQPQHF. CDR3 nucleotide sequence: TGTGCCAGCAGTGCACAGGGTTGGAGCAATCAGCCCCAGCATTTT.

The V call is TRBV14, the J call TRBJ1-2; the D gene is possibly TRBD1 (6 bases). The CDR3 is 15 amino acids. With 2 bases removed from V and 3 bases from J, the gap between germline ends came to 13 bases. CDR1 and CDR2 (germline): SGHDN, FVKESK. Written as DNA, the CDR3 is TGTGCCAGCAGCCAACCAGGGGTGCGGGACTATGGCTACACCTTC. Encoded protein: CASSQPGVRDYGYTF.

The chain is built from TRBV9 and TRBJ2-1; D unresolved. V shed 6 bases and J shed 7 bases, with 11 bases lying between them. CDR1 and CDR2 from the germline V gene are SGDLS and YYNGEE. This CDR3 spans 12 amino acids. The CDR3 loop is CASNVSGNEQFF. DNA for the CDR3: TGTGCCAGCAACGTTAGTGGGAATGAGCAGTTCTTC.

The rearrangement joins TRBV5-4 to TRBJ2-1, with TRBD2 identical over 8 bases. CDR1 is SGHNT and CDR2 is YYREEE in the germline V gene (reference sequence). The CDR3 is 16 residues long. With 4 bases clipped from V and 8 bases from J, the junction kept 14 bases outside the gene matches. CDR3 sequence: CASSVQLSGTRHEQFF. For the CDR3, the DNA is TGTGCCAGCAGCGTACAACTATCAGGGACTAGGCATGAGCAGTTCTTC.

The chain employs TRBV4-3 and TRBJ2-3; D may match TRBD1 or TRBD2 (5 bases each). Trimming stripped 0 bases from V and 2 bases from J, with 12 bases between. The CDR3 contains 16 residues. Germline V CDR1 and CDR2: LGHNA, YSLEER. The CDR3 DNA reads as TGCGCCAGCAGCCAAGACCCAAGGGGAGTCACAGATACGCAGTATTTT. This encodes CASSQDPRGVTDTQYF.

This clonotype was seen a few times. CDR3 region: CSARDVRFNSPLHF. CDR3 DNA sequence: TGCAGTGCTAGAGATGTCAGGTTCAATTCACCCCTCCACTTT. The chain uses TRBV20-1 and TRBJ1-6; D call uncertain. The CDR3 runs to 14 residues. Between the trimmed V and J ends, which lost 0 bases and 7 bases, there was a span of 10 bases. Germline CDR1 and CDR2: DFQATT and SNEGSKA (reference sequence).

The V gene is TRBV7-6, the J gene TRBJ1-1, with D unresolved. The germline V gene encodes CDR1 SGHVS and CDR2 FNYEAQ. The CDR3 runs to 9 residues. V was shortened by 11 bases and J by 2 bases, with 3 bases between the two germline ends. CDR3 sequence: CARNTEAFF. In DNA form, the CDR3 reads TGTGCCCGCAACACTGAAGCTTTCTTT.

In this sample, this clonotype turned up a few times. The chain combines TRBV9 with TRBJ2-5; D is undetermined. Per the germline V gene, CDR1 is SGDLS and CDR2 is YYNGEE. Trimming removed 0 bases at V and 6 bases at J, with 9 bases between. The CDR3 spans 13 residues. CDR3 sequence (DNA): TGTGCCAGCAGCGTAGAGGGCGCGAAGACCCAGTACTTC. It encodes CASSVEGAKTQYF.

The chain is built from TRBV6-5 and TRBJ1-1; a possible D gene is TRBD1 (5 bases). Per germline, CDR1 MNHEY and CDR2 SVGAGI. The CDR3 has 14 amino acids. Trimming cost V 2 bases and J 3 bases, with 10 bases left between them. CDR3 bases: TGTGCCAGCAGTTACGCCAGGGAGGACACTGAAGCTTTCTTT. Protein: CASSYAREDTEAFF.

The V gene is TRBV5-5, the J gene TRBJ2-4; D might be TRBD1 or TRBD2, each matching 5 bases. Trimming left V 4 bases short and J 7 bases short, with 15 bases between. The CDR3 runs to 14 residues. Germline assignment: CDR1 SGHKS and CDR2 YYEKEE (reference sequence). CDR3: CASSAGLEGNIQYF. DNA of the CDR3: TGTGCCAGCAGCGCCGGGCTAGAGGGGAACATTCAGTACTTC.

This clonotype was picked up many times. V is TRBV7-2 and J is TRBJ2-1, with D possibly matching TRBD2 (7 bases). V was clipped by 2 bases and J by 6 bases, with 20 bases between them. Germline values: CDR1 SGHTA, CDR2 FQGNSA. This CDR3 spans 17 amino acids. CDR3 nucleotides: TGTGCCAGCAGCTTAAGTGGCGGGGGCGCCATAGGCAATGAGCAGTTCTTC. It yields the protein CASSLSGGGAIGNEQFF.

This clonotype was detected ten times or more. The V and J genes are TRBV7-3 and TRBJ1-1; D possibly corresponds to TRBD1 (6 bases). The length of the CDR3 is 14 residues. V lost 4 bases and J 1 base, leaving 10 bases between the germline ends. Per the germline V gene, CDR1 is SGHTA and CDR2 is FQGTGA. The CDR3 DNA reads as TGTGCCAGCAGCTCACAGGGCGGGAACACTGAAGCTTTCTTT. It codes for CASSSQGGNTEAFF.

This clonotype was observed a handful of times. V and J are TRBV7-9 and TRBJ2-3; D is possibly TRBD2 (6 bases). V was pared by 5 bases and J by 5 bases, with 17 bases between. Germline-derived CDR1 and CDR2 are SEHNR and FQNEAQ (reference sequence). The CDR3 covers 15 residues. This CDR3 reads CASSPIRGGQDTQYF. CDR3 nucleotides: TGTGCCAGCAGCCCGATTAGGGGAGGCCAAGATACGCAGTATTTT.

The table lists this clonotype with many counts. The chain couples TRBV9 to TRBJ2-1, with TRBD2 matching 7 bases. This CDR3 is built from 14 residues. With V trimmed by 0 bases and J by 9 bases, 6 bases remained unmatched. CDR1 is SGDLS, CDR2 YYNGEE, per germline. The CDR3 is CASSVGSGEGEQFF. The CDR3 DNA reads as TGTGCCAGCAGCGTAGGAAGCGGGGAGGGTGAGCAGTTCTTC.